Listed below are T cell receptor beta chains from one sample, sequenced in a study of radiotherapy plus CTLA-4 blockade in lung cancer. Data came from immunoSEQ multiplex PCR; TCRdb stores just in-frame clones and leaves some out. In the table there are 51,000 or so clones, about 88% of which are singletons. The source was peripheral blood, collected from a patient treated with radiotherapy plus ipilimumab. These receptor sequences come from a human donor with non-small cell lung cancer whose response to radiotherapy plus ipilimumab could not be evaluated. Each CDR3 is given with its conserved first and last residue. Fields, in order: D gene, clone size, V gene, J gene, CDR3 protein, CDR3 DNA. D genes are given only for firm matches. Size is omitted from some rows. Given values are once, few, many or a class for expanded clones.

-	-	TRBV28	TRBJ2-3	CASSLHADTQYF	TGTGCCAGCAGTTTACATGCAGATACGCAGTATTTT
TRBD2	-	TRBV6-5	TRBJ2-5	CASSYWVGGAEEQYF	TGTGCCAGCAGTTACTGGGTCGGGGGGGCTGAGGAGCAGTACTTC
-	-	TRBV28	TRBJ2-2	CASSLRVGELFF	TGTGCCAGCAGTTTACGGGTCGGGGAGCTGTTTTTT
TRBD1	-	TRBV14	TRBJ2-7	CASSRGADRAEELYEQYF	TGTGCCAGCAGCCGAGGTGCCGACAGGGCAGAGGAGTTGTACGAGCAGTACTTC
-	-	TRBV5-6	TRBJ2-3	CASSRRGSSTDTQYF	TGTGCCAGCAGCAGACGAGGCTCAAGCACAGATACGCAGTATTTT
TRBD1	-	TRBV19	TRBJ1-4	CASSTRTGVVKLFF	TGTGCCAGTAGTACCAGGACAGGGGTTGTGAAACTGTTTTTT
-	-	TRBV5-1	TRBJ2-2	CASGLTSSPTGELFF	TGCGCCAGCGGGCTGACATCTTCGCCCACCGGGGAGCTGTTTTTT
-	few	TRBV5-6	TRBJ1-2	CASSLREGYGYTF	TGTGCCAGCAGCTTGCGAGAGGGCTATGGCTACACCTTC
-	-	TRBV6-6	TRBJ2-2	CASSSTRGGTTGELFF	TGTGCCAGCAGCTCCACCAGGGGTGGGACCACCGGGGAGCTGTTTTTT
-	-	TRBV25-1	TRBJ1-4	CASSERAEKLFF	TGTGCCAGCAGTGAGCGGGCGGAAAAACTGTTTTTT
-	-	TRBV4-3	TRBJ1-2	CASSQERQLNYGYTF	TGCGCCAGCAGCCAAGAAAGACAGCTTAACTATGGCTACACCTTC
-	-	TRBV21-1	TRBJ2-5	CASSKDRNRGLAGGGEETQYF	TGTGCCAGCAGCAAAGATCGAAATCGGGGACTAGCGGGGGGAGGGGAAGAGACCCAGTACTTC
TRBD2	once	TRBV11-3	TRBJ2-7	CASSLGTSGGAEEQYF	TGTGCCAGCAGCCTAGGGACTAGCGGGGGGGCCGAAGAGCAGTACTTC
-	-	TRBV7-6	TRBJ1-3	CASSLDSLNSGNTIYF	TGTGCCAGCAGCTTAGATTCGTTAAACTCTGGAAACACCATATATTTT
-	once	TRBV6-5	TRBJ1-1	CASSYRSMTEAFF	TGTGCCAGCAGTTACAGGAGTATGACTGAAGCTTTCTTT
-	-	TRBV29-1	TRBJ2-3	CSLLGDLDTQYF	TGCAGCCTCCTCGGAGATCTAGATACGCAGTATTTT
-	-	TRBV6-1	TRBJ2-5	CASRQMENQETQYF	TGTGCCAGTAGACAGATGGAAAACCAAGAGACCCAGTACTTC
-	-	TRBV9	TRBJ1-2	CASSPRTVNYGYTF	TGTGCCAGCAGCCCCCGGACAGTTAACTATGGCTACACCTTC
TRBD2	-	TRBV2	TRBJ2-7	CASTPYQRGGRYEQYF	TGTGCCAGCACTCCCTACCAGCGGGGGGGCCGCTACGAGCAGTACTTC
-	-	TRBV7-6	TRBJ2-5	CASSLYSIGETQYF	TGTGCCAGCAGCTTATACTCCATCGGAGAGACCCAGTACTTC
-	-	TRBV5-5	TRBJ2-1	CASSILSGLAGYNEQFF	TGTGCCAGCAGCATCCTTTCTGGGCTAGCTGGCTACAATGAGCAGTTCTTC
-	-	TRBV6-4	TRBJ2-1	CASRLTRDTNHGGSYNEQFF	TGTGCCAGCAGGCTTACCCGGGACACAAATCATGGGGGCTCCTACAATGAGCAGTTCTTC
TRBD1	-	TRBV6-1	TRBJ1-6	CASSVDRGLSPLHF	TGTGCCAGCAGTGTGGACAGGGGGCTTTCACCCCTCCACTTT
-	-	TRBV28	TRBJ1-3	CASTAPGDTIYF	TGTGCCAGCACGGCCCCCGGAGACACCATATATTTT
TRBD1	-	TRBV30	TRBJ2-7	CAWGQGADFEQYF	TGTGCCTGGGGGCAGGGGGCGGACTTCGAGCAGTACTTC
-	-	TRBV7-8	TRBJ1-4	CASREKPTNEKLFF	TGTGCCAGCCGGGAGAAGCCAACTAATGAAAAACTGTTTTTT
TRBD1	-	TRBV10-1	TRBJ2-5	CASSPGQGSETQYF	TGCGCCAGCAGTCCGGGACAGGGCTCAGAGACCCAGTACTTC
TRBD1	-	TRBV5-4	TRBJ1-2	CASSPGTANYGYTF	TGTGCCAGCAGCCCCGGGACAGCTAACTATGGCTACACCTTC
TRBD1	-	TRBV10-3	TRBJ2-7	CAISESGRGRYEQYF	TGTGCCATCAGTGAGTCTGGCAGGGGGCGGTACGAGCAGTACTTC
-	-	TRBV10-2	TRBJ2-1	CASSSGRNINEQFF	TGCGCCAGCAGCAGCGGTCGGAACATAAATGAGCAGTTCTTC
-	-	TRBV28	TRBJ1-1	CASTRQGTRDTEAFF	TGTGCCAGCACCCGGCAGGGGACTAGGGACACTGAAGCTTTCTTT
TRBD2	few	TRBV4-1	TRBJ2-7	CASSQDQVAGGSVQYF	TGCGCCAGCAGCCAAGATCAGGTAGCGGGGGGGTCGGTTCAGTACTTC
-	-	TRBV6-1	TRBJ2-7	CASSQGRVAAYEQYF	TGTGCCAGCAGTCAAGGACGGGTAGCCGCCTACGAGCAGTACTTC
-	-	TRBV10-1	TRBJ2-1	CASSGTGIYNEQFF	TGCGCCAGCAGTGGGACGGGGATCTACAATGAGCAGTTCTTC
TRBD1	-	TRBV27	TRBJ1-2	CASSLGQGSFYGYTF	TGTGCCAGCAGTTTAGGACAGGGATCCTTCTATGGCTACACCTTC
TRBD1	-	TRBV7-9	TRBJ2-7	CASSPSGTGMRGGNEQYF	TGTGCCAGCAGCCCTTCCGGGACAGGGATGAGAGGGGGGAACGAGCAGTACTTC
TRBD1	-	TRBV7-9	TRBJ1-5	CASSRDSPNQPQHF	TGTGCCAGCAGCCGGGACAGTCCTAATCAGCCCCAGCATTTT
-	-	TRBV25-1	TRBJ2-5	CASSGQYQETQYF	TGTGCCAGCAGCGGACAGTACCAAGAGACCCAGTACTTC
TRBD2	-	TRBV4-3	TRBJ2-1	CASSFSGGSLDEQFF	TGCGCCAGCAGCTTTAGCGGGGGGAGTTTGGATGAGCAGTTCTTC
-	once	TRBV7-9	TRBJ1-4	CASRGQSNEKLFF	TGTGCCAGCCGCGGGCAGTCTAATGAAAAACTGTTTTTT
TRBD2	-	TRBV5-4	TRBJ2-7	CASSSQRGGLYEQYF	TGTGCCAGCAGCTCGCAGCGGGGGGGCCTATACGAGCAGTACTTC
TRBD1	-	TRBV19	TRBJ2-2	CASKDRVNTGELFF	TGTGCCAGCAAAGACAGGGTGAACACCGGGGAGCTGTTTTTT
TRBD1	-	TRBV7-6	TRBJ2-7	CASSPMAGTGTRFYEQYF	TGTGCCAGCAGCCCCATGGCCGGGACAGGGACCCGATTTTACGAGCAGTACTTC
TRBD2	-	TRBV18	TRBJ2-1	CASSPGSLAGLNEQFF	TGTGCCAGCTCACCAGGTAGCCTAGCGGGATTGAATGAGCAGTTCTTC